Below, 22 T cell receptor beta chains from the same sample are listed, as sequenced in a study of T cells in Graves' hyperthyroidism and ophthalmopathy (dated by TCRdb to about 2019). Libraries were constructed by multiplex PCR. Sequencing took place on an Illumina HiSeq 2000. Amplification of TCR beta CDR3 regions was carried out from RNA transcripts. For the first round of RT-PCR on the TCR CDR3, the HTBI primer set was used together with the Qiagen OneStep RT-PCR kit. The public reads were quality trimmed at Q25 with fastp and then assembled into clones with MiXCR by TCRdb, keeping productive beta chains. All rows with the same CDR3 protein become a single entry with the most common DNA and genes. The sample table holds 560,000 or so distinct CDR3 sequences, of which just under 20% were seen once. The top ten clones comprise roughly 47% of the sample. The sequenced material came from blood. These TCRs come from a man between 40 and 49 years old with Graves' ophthalmopathy.

The chain recombines TRBV4-2 with TRBJ2-1, with D uncertain. The CDR3 is 13 residues long. CDR1 LGHNA and CDR2 YNFKEQ come from the germline V gene. Trimming pared 0 bases from V and 4 bases from J, leaving 4 bases between. The CDR3 reads CASSQDLYNEQFF. Here the CDR3 DNA reads TGTGCCAGCAGCCAAGATTTATACAATGAGCAGTTCTTC.

This chain uses TRBV12-3 or TRBV12-4 with TRBJ1-6; TRBD1 matches at 10 bases. The J segment lost 9 bases and the V segment lost 5 bases, leaving 4 bases of the junction unmatched. This CDR3 contains 14 residues. Here the CDR3 DNA reads TGTGCCAGCAGTGGGACAGGGGACAGTTCACCCCTCCACTTT. Protein: CASSGTGDSSPLHF.

This clonotype has more than one count but fewer than ten. DNA for the CDR3: TGCAGCGTGGTACCCGGGGCAAAGAACACTGAAGCTTTCTTT. Translation gives CSVVPGAKNTEAFF. V usage is TRBV29-1 and J usage is TRBJ1-1, with a tentative D call TRBD1 (5 bases). Deletions cut 6 bases from V and 1 base from J, with 15 bases between. This CDR3 has 14 amino acids. Germline V gene lookup returns CDR1 SQVTM and CDR2 ANQGSEA.

The V and J genes are TRBV14 and TRBJ1-1; 9 nucleotides match TRBD1. This CDR3 is built from 16 residues. Germline V lookup: CDR1 SGHDN, CDR2 FVKESK. With 4 bases clipped from V and 6 bases from J, the junction kept 12 bases outside the gene matches. The CDR3 loop is CASSPNLQGALAEAFF. The CDR3 nucleotides are TGTGCCAGCAGCCCTAACCTACAGGGGGCTCTCGCTGAAGCTTTCTTT.

Only a few counts were recorded for this clonotype. The chain combines TRBV4-3 with TRBJ2-7, with D tentatively TRBD1 (5 bases). The CDR3 consists of 14 residues. With 1 base removed from V and 4 bases from J, the gap between germline ends came to 11 bases. The germline V gene has CDR1 LGHNA and CDR2 YSLEER. This CDR3 is CASSQVQGAYEQYF. In DNA form, the CDR3 reads TGCGCCAGCAGCCAAGTTCAAGGGGCATACGAGCAGTACTTC.

This clonotype was counted at least ten times. This chain links TRBV18 with TRBJ1-5; D gene uncertain. The CDR3 contains 13 residues. The germline V and J ends were trimmed by 2 bases and 0 bases, with 2 bases remaining between them. In germline, CDR1 is KGHSH, CDR2 LQKENI. CDR3 sequence (DNA): TGTGCCAGCTCACCAATTAGCAATCAGCCCCAGCATTTT. Its protein is CASSPISNQPQHF.

The V call is TRBV6-2 or TRBV6-3, the J call TRBJ2-4, with 8 positions matching TRBD1. The CDR3 runs 17 residues. V lost 5 bases and J lost 3; bases outside the gene matches: 12. The germline V gene encodes CDR1 MNHEY and CDR2 SVGEGT. The CDR3 DNA follows: TGTGCCAGCAGTCCCTGGACAGGGATCGGTGACAAAAACATTCAGTACTTC. Translated: CASSPWTGIGDKNIQYF.

The table lists this clonotype with many counts. The chain has TRBV30 and TRBJ1-2; unclear D gene. V was pared by 7 bases and J by 8 bases, with 14 bases between. This CDR3 region has 11 residues. Germline assignment: CDR1 GTSNPN and CDR2 SVGIG (reference sequence). CDR3 sequence: CAFPARGGYTF. The CDR3 region has the DNA TGTGCCTTCCCGGCCCGCGGGGGCTACACCTTC.

A few counts support this clonotype. The CDR3 is CASSRQGGAGYGYTF. CDR3 coding DNA: TGTGCCAGCAGCCGACAAGGGGGCGCGGGGTATGGCTACACCTTC. The chain employs TRBV7-2 and TRBJ1-2, with 7 bases lining up with TRBD1. The CDR3 is 15 residues long. Looked up from germline, CDR1 is SGHTA and CDR2 is FQGNSA. The V segment lost 5 bases and the J segment 5 bases; nucleotides outside the gene matches: 11.

J is TRBJ2-3 and V is TRBV7-6; 16 nucleotides align to TRBD2. This CDR3 comprises 17 residues. The V segment lost 5 bases and the J segment 2 bases; nucleotides outside the gene matches: 4. CDR1 is SGHVS and CDR2 is FNYEAQ in the germline V gene. The CDR3 loop reads CASSQGLAGGLTDTQYF. The CDR3 DNA reads as TGTGCCAGCAGCCAGGGACTAGCGGGGGGGCTCACAGATACGCAGTATTTT.

This clonotype was seen ten or more times. The chain uses TRBV2 and TRBJ2-5; 14 positions agree with TRBD2. The J segment lost 4 bases and the V segment lost 6 bases, leaving 1 base of the junction unmatched. CDR1 is SNHLY and CDR2 is FYNNEI in the germline V gene. The length of the CDR3 is 14 residues. As DNA, the CDR3 is TGTGCCAGCAGCGGACTAGCGGGAGGAGAGACCCAGTACTTC. Residues: CASSGLAGGETQYF.

The chain recombines TRBV20-1 with TRBJ2-4; no firm D call. There are 14 residues in the CDR3. Trimming shortened V by 2 bases and J by 6 bases, and 14 bases separated the two germline ends. Per germline, CDR1 DFQATT and CDR2 SNEGSKA (reference sequence). The CDR3 DNA reads as TGCAGTGCTAGACACAGAGACTTCCGAAACATTCAGTACTTC. It translates to CSARHRDFRNIQYF.

This clonotype was detected only a few times. This sequence joins TRBV2 and TRBJ2-7; 8 bases match TRBD1. The CDR3 loop spans 14 amino acids. The junction had 1 base not matched to a gene; V was cut back by 3 bases and J by 0 bases. CDR1 SNHLY and CDR2 FYNNEI come from the germline V gene. This CDR3 is CASSDDRGSYEQYF. The CDR3 DNA is TGTGCCAGCAGTGACGACAGGGGCTCCTACGAGCAGTACTTC.

This clonotype came up a few times. This chain links TRBV9 with TRBJ1-4; D unclear. This CDR3 has 15 residues. Germline V gene data show CDR1 as SGDLS and CDR2 as YYNGEE. V gave up 0 bases and J gave up 5 bases, with 11 bases separating them. The CDR3 DNA reads as TGTGCCAGCAGCGTAGTAGGAGGAGGGAATGAAAAACTGTTTTTT. Encoded protein: CASSVVGGGNEKLFF.

This clonotype was counted ten times or more. V gene TRBV7-6 combines with J gene TRBJ2-7, with TRBD1 matching over 8 bases. Unmatched junction bases numbered 5, after V lost 5 bases and J lost 5 bases. This CDR3 has 13 residues. Germline V CDR1 and CDR2: SGHVS, FNYEAQ. The CDR3 DNA sequence: TGTGCCAGCAGCCATACAGGGGGGCACGAGCAGTACTTC. The encoded protein is CASSHTGGHEQYF.

This clonotype was seen a few times. The chain employs TRBV20-1 and TRBJ2-7, with a possible D match to TRBD1 (5 bases). Trimming shortened V by 4 bases and J by 2 bases, and 12 bases separated the two germline ends. Germline V lookup: CDR1 DFQATT, CDR2 SNEGSKA (reference sequence). CDR3 length: 13 amino acids. The CDR3 loop is CSATQVTTYEQYF. In nucleotides, the CDR3 is TGCAGTGCTACACAGGTGACAACCTACGAGCAGTACTTC.

In its sample, this clonotype was seen many times. This rearrangement joins TRBV6-2 or TRBV6-3 to TRBJ2-7; D ambiguous. The CDR3 is 12 amino acids. V dropped 5 bases and J dropped 2 bases, with 7 bases sitting between them. Germline V gives CDR1 MNHEY, CDR2 SVGEGT. Written as DNA, the CDR3 is TGTGCCAGCAGTCCCCGCACCTACGAGCAGTACTTC. This encodes CASSPRTYEQYF.

The rearrangement links TRBV6-1 to TRBJ1-1; 7 bases are shared with TRBD1. CDR3 length equals 14 residues. The junction had 6 bases not matched to a gene; V was cut back by 7 bases and J by 1 base. The germline gives CDR1 MNHNS, CDR2 SASEGT. CDR3 nucleotide sequence: TGTGCCAGCACTATAGACAGGGAGAACACTGAAGCTTTCTTT. Amino acid sequence: CASTIDRENTEAFF.

This clonotype showed up many times. The chain employs TRBV27 and TRBJ2-2; TRBD2 matches at 9 bases. Germline-derived CDR1 and CDR2 are MNHEY and SMNVEV (reference sequence). J lost 6 bases, V lost 5 bases, and 10 bases had no gene match. This CDR3 region has 16 residues. The CDR3 loop reads CASSPWTSERPGELFF. For the CDR3, the DNA is TGTGCCAGCAGTCCCTGGACTAGCGAGAGACCCGGGGAGCTGTTTTTT.

This clonotype was detected ten times or more. This chain joins TRBV6-1 and TRBJ2-5; 11 positions agree with TRBD2. The junction had 8 bases not matched to a gene; V was cut back by 6 bases and J by 5 bases. Looked up from germline, CDR1 is MNHNS and CDR2 is SASEGT. The CDR3 contains 15 residues. This CDR3 is CASRAERLAGETQYF. The CDR3 coding sequence is TGTGCCAGCAGGGCAGAACGACTAGCGGGGGAGACCCAGTACTTC.

This clonotype showed up just a few times. The rearrangement links TRBV20-1 to TRBJ2-7, with 10 bases matching TRBD2. Germline assignment: CDR1 DFQATT and CDR2 SNEGSKA (reference sequence). V trimming: 5 bases; J trimming: 3 bases; junction bases outside the gene matches: 7. The CDR3 totals 14 residues. CDR3 region: CSARPSGSLYEQYF. The CDR3 DNA reads as TGCAGTGCTCGACCTAGCGGGAGCCTCTACGAGCAGTACTTC.

V usage is TRBV4-3 and J usage is TRBJ1-3; D is uncertain. This CDR3 contains 17 residues. The ends were cut back, 0 bases at V and 0 bases at J, with 12 bases in the middle. Germline values: CDR1 LGHNA, CDR2 YSLEER. The CDR3 DNA follows: TGCGCCAGCAGCCAAGACGAGATACGGACCTCTGGAAACACCATATATTTT. Residues: CASSQDEIRTSGNTIYF.